This TCR beta chain emerged from a study of shared clonotypes between healthy human individuals. Study background: Sampling drew on donors who were a couple of women and a few men aged 18 to 49.

Unmatched junction bases numbered 3, after V lost 0 bases and J lost 0 bases. The CDR3 runs to 17 residues. Germline V gene sequence: CDR1 LGHNA, CDR2 YNFKEQ. The genomic DNA of each subset was split evenly across several immunoSEQ plates. Template amounts of roughly 280 ng DNA, tens of thousands of T cell genomes, were employed in unsorted PBMC replicate PCRs. TCRdb's table, derived via immunoSEQ multiplex PCR, lists solely in-frame clones and lacks some. The sample lists a few hundred thousand clones; 65% to 80% were seen once. The sequencing sample was made of PBMCs. The V gene is TRBV4-2, the J gene TRBJ2-3, with TRBD2 matching over 10 bases. The sequence derives from a woman in her thirties or forties in good health. Some clones in this sample may be carry-over from other donors' samples. CDR3 region: CASSQDRTSGSTDTQYF. The CDR3 DNA is TGTGCCAGCAGCCAAGATAGGACTAGCGGAAGCACAGATACGCAGTATTTT.